Described below is a single T cell receptor beta chain sequence and its context. Antigen specificity is unknown. Some clones are missing from TCRdb's copy, which holds only in-frame ones; the method was immunoSEQ multiplex PCR. The table has 1,100,000 or so clones, about four fifths seen once. Everyone who donated was a Caucasian adult who lived in Nashville, Tennessee. Negatively enriched CD4+ T cells were divided by CD45RA into naive and memory. This CDR3 contains 13 residues. The germline V gene encodes CDR1 LGHNA and CDR2 YSLEER. Trimming stripped 0 bases from V and 9 bases from J, with 8 bases between. The data originate from a study of shared clonotypes between healthy human individuals. General study results and limits: Four donors had 5% to 6.5% of their naive CD4 clonotypes in common. Only blood was sampled; tissue repertoires likely differ.

Sample: memory CD4+ T cells from PBMCs. Subset given: CD45RA-negative fraction. V and J are TRBV4-3 and TRBJ2-2; D not certain. The TCR sequence derives from a man between 18 and 35 years old in good health. Some clones in this sample may be carry-over from other donors' samples. The CDR3 loop is CASSQEERRELFF. In nucleotides, the CDR3 is TGCGCCAGCAGCCAAGAAGAAAGGAGGGAGCTGTTTTTT.